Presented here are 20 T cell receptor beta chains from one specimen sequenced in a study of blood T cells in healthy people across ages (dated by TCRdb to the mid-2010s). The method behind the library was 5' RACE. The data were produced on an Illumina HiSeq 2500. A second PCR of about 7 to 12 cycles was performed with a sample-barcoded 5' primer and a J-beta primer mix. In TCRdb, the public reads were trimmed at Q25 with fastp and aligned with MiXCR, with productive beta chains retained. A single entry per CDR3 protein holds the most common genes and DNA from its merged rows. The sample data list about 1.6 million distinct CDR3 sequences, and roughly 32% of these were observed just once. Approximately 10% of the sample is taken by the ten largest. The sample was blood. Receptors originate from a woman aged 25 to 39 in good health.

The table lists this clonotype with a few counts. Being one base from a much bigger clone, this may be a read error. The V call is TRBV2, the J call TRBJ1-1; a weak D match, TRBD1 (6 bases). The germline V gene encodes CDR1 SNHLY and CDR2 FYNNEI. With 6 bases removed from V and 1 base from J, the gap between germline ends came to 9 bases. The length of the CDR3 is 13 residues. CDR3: CASRSTGNTEAFF. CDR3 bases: TGTGCCAGCAGGTCGACAGGGAACACTGAAGCTTTCTTT. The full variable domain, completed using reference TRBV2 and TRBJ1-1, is EPEVTQTPSHQVTQMGQEVILRCVPISNHLYFYWYRQILGQKVEFLVSFYNNEISEKSEIFDDQFSVERPDGSNFTLKIRSTKLEDSAMYFCASRSTGNTEAFFGQGTRLTVV.

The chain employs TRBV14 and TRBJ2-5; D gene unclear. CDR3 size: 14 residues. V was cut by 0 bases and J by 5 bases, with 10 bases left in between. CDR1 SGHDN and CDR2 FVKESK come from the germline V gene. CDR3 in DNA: TGTGCCAGCAGCCAAGAGGGCCAGTTGGAGACCCAGTACTTC. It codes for CASSQEGQLETQYF.

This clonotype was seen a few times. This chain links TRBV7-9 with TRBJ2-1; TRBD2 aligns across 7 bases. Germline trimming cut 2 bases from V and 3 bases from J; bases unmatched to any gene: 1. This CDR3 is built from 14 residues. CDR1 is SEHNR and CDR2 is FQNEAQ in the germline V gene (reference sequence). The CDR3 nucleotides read TGTGCCAGCAGCTTAAAGCGGGACTACAATGAGCAGTTCTTC. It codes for CASSLKRDYNEQFF.

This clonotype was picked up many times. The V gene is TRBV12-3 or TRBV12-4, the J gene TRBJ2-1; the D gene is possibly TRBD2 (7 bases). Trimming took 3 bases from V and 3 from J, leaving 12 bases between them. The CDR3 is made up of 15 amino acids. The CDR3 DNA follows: TGTGCCAGCAGTTTGGGGGGGGCTTTCTACAATGAGCAGTTCTTC. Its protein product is CASSLGGAFYNEQFF.

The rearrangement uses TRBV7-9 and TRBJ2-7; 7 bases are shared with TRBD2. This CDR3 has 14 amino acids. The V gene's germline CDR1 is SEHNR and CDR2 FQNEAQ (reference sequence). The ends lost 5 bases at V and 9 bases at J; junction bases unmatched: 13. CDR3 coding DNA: TGTGCCAGCAGCCCCCCGGGAGGTCCTCCGGGGCAGTACTTC. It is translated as CASSPPGGPPGQYF.

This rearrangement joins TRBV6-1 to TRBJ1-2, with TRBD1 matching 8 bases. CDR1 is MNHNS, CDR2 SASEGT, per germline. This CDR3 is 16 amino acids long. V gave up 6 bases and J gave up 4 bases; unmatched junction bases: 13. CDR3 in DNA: TGTGCCAGCAGCGAAACCGGGACAGGTTCCTCCTATGGCTACACCTTC. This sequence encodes CASSETGTGSSYGYTF.

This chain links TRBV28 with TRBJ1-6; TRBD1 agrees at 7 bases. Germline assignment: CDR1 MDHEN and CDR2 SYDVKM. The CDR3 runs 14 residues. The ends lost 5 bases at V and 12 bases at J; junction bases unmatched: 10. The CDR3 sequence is CASSGQGDTLPLHF. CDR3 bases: TGTGCCAGCAGTGGGCAGGGGGACACGTTACCCCTCCACTTT.

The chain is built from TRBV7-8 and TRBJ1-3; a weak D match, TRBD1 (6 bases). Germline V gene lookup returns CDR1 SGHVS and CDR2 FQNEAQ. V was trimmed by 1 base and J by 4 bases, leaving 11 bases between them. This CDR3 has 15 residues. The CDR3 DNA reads TGTGCCAGCAGCTTAGGTTGGGGGGCCGGAAACACCATATATTTT. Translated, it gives CASSLGWGAGNTIYF.

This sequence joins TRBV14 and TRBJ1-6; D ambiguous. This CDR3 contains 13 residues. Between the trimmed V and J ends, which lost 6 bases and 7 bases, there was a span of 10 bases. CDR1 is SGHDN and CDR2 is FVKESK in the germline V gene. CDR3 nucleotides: TGTGCCAGCAGTCGGACCCTGAATTCACCCCTCCACTTT. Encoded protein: CASSRTLNSPLHF.

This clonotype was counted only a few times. The CDR3 DNA sequence: TGTGCCAGCTCACCTAGACTACCCGGGGGCCCAGAGCATGAGCAGTTCTTC. Its translation: CASSPRLPGGPEHEQFF. The chain employs TRBV18 and TRBJ2-1; D may correspond to TRBD1 or TRBD2 (6 bases each). CDR3 length: 17 amino acids. Germline V gene lookup returns CDR1 KGHSH and CDR2 LQKENI. V was trimmed by 3 bases and J by 8 bases, leaving 23 bases between them.

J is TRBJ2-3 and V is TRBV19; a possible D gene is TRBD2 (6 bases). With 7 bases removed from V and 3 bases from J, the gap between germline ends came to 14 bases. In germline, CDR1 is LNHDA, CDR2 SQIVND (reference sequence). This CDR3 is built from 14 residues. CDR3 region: CASTAGLLTDTQYF. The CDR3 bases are TGTGCCAGTACCGCGGGGCTTCTTACAGATACGCAGTATTTT.

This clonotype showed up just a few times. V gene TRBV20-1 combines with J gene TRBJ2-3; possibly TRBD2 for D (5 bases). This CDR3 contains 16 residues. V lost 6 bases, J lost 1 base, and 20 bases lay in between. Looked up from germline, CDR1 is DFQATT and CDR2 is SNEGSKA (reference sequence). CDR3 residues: CSAGERSGRGTDTQYF. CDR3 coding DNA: TGCAGTGCCGGGGAACGGAGCGGTCGAGGCACAGATACGCAGTATTTT.

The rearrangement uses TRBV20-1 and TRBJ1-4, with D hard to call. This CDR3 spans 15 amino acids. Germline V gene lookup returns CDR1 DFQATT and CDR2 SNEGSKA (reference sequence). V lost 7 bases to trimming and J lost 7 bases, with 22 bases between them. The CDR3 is CSGCDGEFVSEKLFF. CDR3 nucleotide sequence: TGCAGTGGGTGCGACGGGGAGTTCGTTAGTGAAAAACTGTTTTTT.

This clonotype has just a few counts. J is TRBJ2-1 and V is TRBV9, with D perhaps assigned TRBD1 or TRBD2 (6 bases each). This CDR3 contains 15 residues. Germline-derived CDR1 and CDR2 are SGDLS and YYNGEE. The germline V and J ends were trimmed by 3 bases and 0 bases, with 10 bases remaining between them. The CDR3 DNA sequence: TGTGCCAGCAGCGCGGAGGGGGTCTCCTACAATGAGCAGTTCTTC. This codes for CASSAEGVSYNEQFF.

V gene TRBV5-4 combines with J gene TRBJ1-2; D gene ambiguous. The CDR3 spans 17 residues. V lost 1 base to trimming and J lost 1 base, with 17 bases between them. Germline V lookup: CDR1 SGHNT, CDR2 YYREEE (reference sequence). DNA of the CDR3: TGTGCCAGCAGCTTGTCGTCAGCCGGAAGACTTAACTATGGCTACACCTTC. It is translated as CASSLSSAGRLNYGYTF.

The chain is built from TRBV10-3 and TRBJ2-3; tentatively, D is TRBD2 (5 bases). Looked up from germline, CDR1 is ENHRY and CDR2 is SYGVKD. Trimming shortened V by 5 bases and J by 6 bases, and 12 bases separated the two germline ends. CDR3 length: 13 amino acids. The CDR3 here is CAISTEGRDTQYF. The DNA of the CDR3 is TGTGCCATCAGTACCGAGGGCCGGGATACGCAGTATTTT.

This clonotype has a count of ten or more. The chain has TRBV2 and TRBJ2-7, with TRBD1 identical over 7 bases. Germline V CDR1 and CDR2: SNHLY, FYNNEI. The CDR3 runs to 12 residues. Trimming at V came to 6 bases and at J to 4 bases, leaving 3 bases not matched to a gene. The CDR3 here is CASRLQGYEQYF. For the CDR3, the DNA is TGTGCCAGCAGGCTACAGGGGTACGAGCAGTACTTC.

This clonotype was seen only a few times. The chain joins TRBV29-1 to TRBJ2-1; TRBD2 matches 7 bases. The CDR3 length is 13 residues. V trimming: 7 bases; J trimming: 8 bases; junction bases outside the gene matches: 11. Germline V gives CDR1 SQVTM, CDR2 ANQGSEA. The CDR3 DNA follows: TGCAGCGCCGGGCGGGGGACTTATTATGAGCAGTTCTTC. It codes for CSAGRGTYYEQFF.

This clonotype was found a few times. Written as DNA, the CDR3 is TGTGCCAGCAGCGTCGGCGGGGCAGGGTCCAACGAGCAGTTCTTC. It translates to CASSVGGAGSNEQFF. The chain joins TRBV9 to TRBJ2-1; D perhaps matches TRBD2 (6 bases). Deletions cut 2 bases from V and 10 bases from J, with 19 bases between. Germline CDR1 reads SGDLS; CDR2 reads YYNGEE. The CDR3 runs 15 residues. The complete variable domain, with remaining parts taken from reference TRBV9 and TRBJ2-1, reads DSGVTQTPKHLITATGQRVTLRCSPRSGDLSVYWYQQSLDQGLQFLIQYYNGEERAKGNILERFSAQQFPDLHSELNLSSLELGDSALYFCASSVGGAGSNEQFFGPGTRLTVL.

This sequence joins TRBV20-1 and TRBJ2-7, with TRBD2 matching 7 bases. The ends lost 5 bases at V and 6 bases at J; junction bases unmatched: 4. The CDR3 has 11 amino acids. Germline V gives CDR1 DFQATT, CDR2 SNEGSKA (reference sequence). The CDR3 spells CSAAREGEQYF. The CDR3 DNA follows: TGCAGTGCTGCCAGGGAGGGCGAGCAGTACTTC.